The 15 T cell receptor beta chains below come from one sample, sequenced in a study of cytomegalovirus exposure and HLA in healthy donors. The PCR employed 60 Vbeta primers together with 13 Jbeta primers. This table comes from immunoSEQ multiplex PCR, and its TCRdb copy is limited to in-frame clones, with some not included. The sample shows about 120,000 clones, roughly 80% of them seen only once. The source material was PBMCs. The receptors were sampled from a female donor in good health and CMV-seropositive.

Judged by abundance, this clone is medium-sized (0.01 to 0.1%). V and J are TRBV5-4 and TRBJ2-3; a weak D match, TRBD2 (6 bases). The CDR3 has 14 amino acids. Per the germline V gene, CDR1 is SGHNT and CDR2 is YYREEE (reference sequence). Trimming left V 3 bases short and J 0 bases short, with 8 bases between. This chain's CDR3 is CASSSGTSTDTQYF. The DNA for the CDR3 is TGTGCCAGCAGCTCCGGGACTAGCACAGATACGCAGTATTTT.

J is TRBJ1-2 and V is TRBV7-9; D perhaps matches TRBD1 (5 bases). Trimming pared 1 base from V and 1 base from J, leaving 7 bases between. The CDR3 is 14 amino acids. The germline V gene encodes CDR1 SEHNR and CDR2 FQNEAQ (reference sequence). The CDR3: CASSLDGGNYGYTF. Written as DNA, the CDR3 is TGTGCCAGCAGCTTAGACGGGGGTAACTATGGCTACACCTTC.

This chain links TRBV30 with TRBJ1-2; D gene uncertain. Between the trimmed V and J ends, which lost 7 bases and 8 bases, there was a span of 14 bases. The CDR3 length is 11 residues. Germline CDR1 and CDR2: GTSNPN and SVGIG (reference sequence). CDR3 bases: TGTGCCTACTCAACTGGAGGCGGCTACACCTTC. It specifies CAYSTGGGYTF.

The chain has TRBV28 and TRBJ1-1; D not certain. The CDR3 consists of 12 residues. Trimming pared 5 bases from V and 1 base from J, leaving 5 bases between. Per germline, CDR1 MDHEN and CDR2 SYDVKM. This chain's CDR3 is CASSLENTEAFF. The CDR3 DNA sequence: TGTGCCAGCAGTCTAGAGAACACTGAAGCTTTCTTT.

This chain links TRBV10-3 with TRBJ1-2; TRBD1 agrees at 8 bases. CDR1 is ENHRY, CDR2 SYGVKD, per germline. The trim removed 5 bases at V and 8 bases at J, leaving 22 bases unmatched. This CDR3 is 18 amino acids long. The DNA for the CDR3 is TGTGCCATCAGTAACGGACAGGGCTTATCCTCTGGCAGGGGAGGCTACACCTTC. Translation: CAISNGQGLSSGRGGYTF.

This chain joins TRBV15 and TRBJ1-5; 9 bases match TRBD1. This CDR3 comprises 15 residues. Germline CDR1 is LNHNV and CDR2 is YYDKDF (reference sequence). J lost 7 bases, V lost 1 base, and 5 bases had no gene match. The CDR3 sequence is CATSRGQGVYQPQHF. Written as DNA, the CDR3 is TGTGCCACCAGCAGAGGACAGGGGGTATACCAGCCCCAGCATTTT.

The chain is built from TRBV20-1 and TRBJ2-3; TRBD2 is a possible D gene (7 bases). The CDR3 has 11 residues. Germline V gene sequence: CDR1 DFQATT, CDR2 SNEGSKA (reference sequence). V was cut by 6 bases and J by 5 bases, with 9 bases left in between. The CDR3 protein is CSAGGLDTQYF. The CDR3 nucleotides read TGCAGTGCCGGGGGGCTAGATACGCAGTATTTT.

In regard to this clone: One junction end does not reproduce the germline sequence, and a read error may be involved. The rearrangement links TRBV10-3 to TRBJ2-5; 11 bases are shared with TRBD1. The CDR3 sequence is 16 residues long. CDR1 ENHRY and CDR2 SYGVKD come from the germline V gene. The DNA for the CDR3 is TGTGCCATCGGTGACGCCGGGACAGGGGGTCAAGAGACCCAGTACTTC. Protein product: CAIGDAGTGGQETQYF.

The chain combines TRBV10-3 with TRBJ2-5; 10 nucleotides agree with TRBD2. The CDR3 runs 17 residues. The germline V gene has CDR1 ENHRY and CDR2 SYGVKD. The V and J ends lost 0 bases and 1 base, in that order; junction bases with no gene match: 5. The CDR3, as DNA: TGTGCCATCAGTGAGTCCCCCAGCGGGGGGGGCCAAGAGACCCAGTACTTC. Its protein product is CAISESPSGGGQETQYF.

This chain links TRBV29-1 with TRBJ1-1; tentatively, D is TRBD1 (5 bases). Germline CDR1 and CDR2: SQVTM and ANQGSEA. Trimming left V 8 bases short and J 4 bases short, with 11 bases between. CDR3 length: 11 amino acids. The CDR3 DNA is TGCAGCTCGGGACTTATCACTGAAGCTTTCTTT. This codes for CSSGLITEAFF.

The sample holds a few counts of this clone. The chain couples TRBV11-2 to TRBJ2-3; D might be TRBD2 (7 bases). CDR3 length equals 16 residues. Deletions cut 4 bases from V and 2 bases from J, with 16 bases between. Germline CDR1 SGHAT, CDR2 FQNNGV. The CDR3 spells CASSYLGGDTTDTQYF. The CDR3 DNA is TGTGCCAGCAGCTACCTGGGAGGGGACACCACAGATACGCAGTATTTT.

The chain employs TRBV14 and TRBJ2-7; D may be TRBD1 (6 bases). The CDR3 length is 16 residues. Germline V gene lookup returns CDR1 SGHDN and CDR2 FVKESK. Trimming pared 4 bases from V and 0 bases from J, leaving 16 bases between. The CDR3 DNA follows: TGTGCCAGCAGCCCGGCCCCCTGGGACACCTCCTACGAGCAGTACTTC. Its translation: CASSPAPWDTSYEQYF. Supplemented by reference TRBV14 and TRBJ2-7, the full variable domain reads EAGVTQFPSHSVIEKGQTVTLRCDPISGHDNLYWYRRVMGKEIKFLLHFVKESKQDESGMPNNRFLAERTGGTYSTLKVQPAELEDSGVYFCASSPAPWDTSYEQYFGPGTRLTVT.

The chain joins TRBV28 to TRBJ1-4; the D is unclear. Germline V gene lookup returns CDR1 MDHEN and CDR2 SYDVKM. The V end lost 4 bases, the J end lost 5 bases, and 14 bases lay between the germline ends. This CDR3 spans 15 amino acids. CDR3 nucleotide sequence: TGTGCCAGCAGTTGGGAGGGTGCGGGCAATGAAAAACTGTTTTTT. Protein: CASSWEGAGNEKLFF.

This chain connects TRBV6-4 to TRBJ1-1; no clear D. Germline V gene sequence: CDR1 MRHNA, CDR2 SNTAGT. The CDR3 runs to 14 residues. The germline V and J ends were trimmed by 0 bases and 1 base, with 6 bases remaining between them. The chain's CDR3 is CASSDSYGNTEAFF. In DNA form, the CDR3 reads TGTGCCAGCAGTGACTCGTACGGGAACACTGAAGCTTTCTTT.

The chain combines TRBV7-2 with TRBJ1-3, with no clear D. The germline V gene encodes CDR1 SGHTA and CDR2 FQGNSA. The CDR3 has 15 amino acids. Trimming cost V 5 bases and J 2 bases, with 13 bases left between them. The CDR3 region is CASSPSGGAGNTIYF. In nucleotides, the CDR3 is TGTGCCAGCAGCCCCAGCGGCGGGGCTGGAAACACCATATATTTT.